This is a list of T cell receptor beta chains from one sample in a study of blood T cells in healthy people across ages. TCRdb reprocessed the 5' RACE reads with MiXCR, giving one entry per CDR3 protein. The sample shows 760,000 or so distinct CDR3 sequences, around a quarter of them seen only once. This sample also appeared in a second study, on T cells of mothers and their children.

Material for sequencing was blood. The source of these receptors is a boy aged 5-17 years in good health. Both conserved end residues are part of each CDR3. D genes are given only for firm matches. Size is omitted from some rows. Given values are once, few, many or a class for expanded clones.

V: TRBV7-3
D: -
size: few
J: TRBJ2-2
CDR3: CASGRAGANTGELFF
DNA: TGTGCCAGCGGCCGGGCAGGGGCGAACACCGGGGAGCTGTTTTTT

V: TRBV20-1
D: -
size: -
J: TRBJ2-7
CDR3: CSARTMAESYEQYF
DNA: TGCAGTGCTAGGACTATGGCGGAATCCTACGAGCAGTACTTC

V: TRBV12-3/TRBV12-4
D: TRBD1
size: few
J: TRBJ2-5
CDR3: CASTLVGQGGETQYF
DNA: TGTGCCAGTACCCTGGTGGGACAGGGCGGGGAGACCCAGTACTTC

V: TRBV7-2
D: -
size: -
J: TRBJ2-7
CDR3: CASSFDPGPSRGQYF
DNA: TGTGCCAGCAGCTTTGATCCAGGACCCTCCAGAGGGCAGTACTTC

V: TRBV4-1
D: -
size: -
J: TRBJ1-2
CDR3: CASSQRVSQGYGYTF
DNA: TGCGCCAGCAGCCAAAGAGTCTCCCAGGGGTATGGCTACACCTTC

V: TRBV6-6
D: -
size: -
J: TRBJ1-6
CDR3: CASSSLGSRGSPLHF
DNA: TGTGCCAGCAGTTCATTGGGCTCCCGAGGGTCACCCCTCCACTTT

V: TRBV5-1
D: TRBD1
size: -
J: TRBJ2-1
CDR3: CASSFTGGPINEQFF
DNA: TGCGCCAGCAGCTTTACAGGGGGTCCGATCAATGAGCAGTTCTTC

V: TRBV28
D: -
size: -
J: TRBJ2-7
CDR3: CASSLWDEQYF
DNA: TGTGCCAGCAGTTTATGGGACGAGCAGTACTTC

V: TRBV29-1
D: -
size: few
J: TRBJ2-5
CDR3: CSVEQTGMQETQYF
DNA: TGCAGCGTTGAACAAACAGGGATGCAAGAGACCCAGTACTTC

V: TRBV28
D: -
size: -
J: TRBJ2-1
CDR3: CASSQTGRDEQFF
DNA: TGTGCCAGCAGCCAAACAGGGAGGGATGAGCAGTTCTTC

V: TRBV4-1
D: -
size: -
J: TRBJ1-2
CDR3: CASSQVYALVYGYTF
DNA: TGCGCCAGCAGCCAAGTGTACGCGCTAGTCTATGGCTACACCTTC